This T cell receptor beta chain was identified in a study of CD8 T cells in ankylosing spondylitis. A single record per CDR3 protein comes from TCRdb applying MiXCR to the 5' RACE reads. In the table there are approximately 35,000 distinct CDR3 sequences, about 14% of which are singletons. This CDR3 is built from 15 residues. From germline, CDR1 is DFQATT and CDR2 SNEGSKA (reference sequence). Trimming took 1 base from V and 0 from J, leaving 10 bases between them. This TCR was sampled from a male donor with ankylosing spondylitis or in good health (not recorded which). This chain uses TRBV20-1 with TRBJ1-5; tentatively, D is TRBD1 (6 bases). Sequencing was carried out using blood. CDR3 sequence (DNA): TGCAGTGCTAGAGGGGGGGGCGCTAGCAATCAGCCCCAGCATTTT. It is translated as CSARGGGASNQPQHF.